The rows below give T cell receptor beta chains drawn from one sample of a study of cytomegalovirus exposure and HLA in healthy donors. Data came from immunoSEQ multiplex PCR; TCRdb stores just in-frame clones and leaves some out. The sample contains roughly 200,000 clones, 65% to 80% of which appear only once. Sequenced sample: PBMCs. The receptors were gathered from a man between 45 and 60 years old in good health and CMV-seronegative. Each CDR3 is given with its conserved first and last residue. The order of the fields is D gene, V gene, CDR3 protein. The D gene is left open where the match is weak.

. TRBV28 CASSPGGSNQPQHF
TRBD2 TRBV5-5 CASSPHPGTSGNNEQFF
. TRBV19 CASSLFSEKLFF
. TRBV30 CAWSATGNTEAFF
TRBD1 TRBV27 CASRTGTGSGTEAFF
. TRBV7-8 CASSLGRTEGSEQSF
. TRBV28 CASSPSGGSDEQYF
. TRBV6-5 CASSYLAGDTQYF
TRBD2 TRBV15 CATSRGTSGSNEQYF
. TRBV4-1 CASSQLPAAGLGNTIYF
. TRBV21-1 CASSKKQVPGQLRAETGELFF
TRBD2 TRBV28 CASSVRTSGTDTQYF
TRBD1 TRBV6-1 CASTLQGARGYTF
. TRBV15 CATSRDSTINNEQFF
TRBD1 TRBV30 CAGDRENTGELFF
. TRBV7-9 CASSLEPVSSYNEQFF
. TRBV27 CASSLWGLAVDTQYF
. TRBV7-9 CASRSRVMNTEAFF
TRBD1 TRBV5-8 CASSPGQRITGELFF
. TRBV5-1 CASSRSGSSYEQYF
TRBD2 TRBV14 CASGLASHEQYF
. TRBV6-6 CASSPDSTEAFF
TRBD1 TRBV11-3 CASSPPGTGDEQYF
. TRBV6-5 CASRREGATNEKLFF
. TRBV7-3 CASSLNPGTTDTQYF
TRBD1 TRBV4-2 CASSPGTGVDNEQFF
TRBD2 TRBV19 CASSMSGAYEQYF
. TRBV5-1 CASSLVPGETQYF
. TRBV7-9 CASSPQTDTQYF
TRBD2 TRBV6-5 CATNSGNRADTQYF
TRBD1 TRBV18 CASSSTGGAGANVLTF
TRBD1 TRBV19 CASSIGDRAAGETQYF
. TRBV30 CASRDSSYEQYF
TRBD1 TRBV4-1 CASSHPFGQAGELFF
TRBD2 TRBV10-2 CASGLAGGQETQYF